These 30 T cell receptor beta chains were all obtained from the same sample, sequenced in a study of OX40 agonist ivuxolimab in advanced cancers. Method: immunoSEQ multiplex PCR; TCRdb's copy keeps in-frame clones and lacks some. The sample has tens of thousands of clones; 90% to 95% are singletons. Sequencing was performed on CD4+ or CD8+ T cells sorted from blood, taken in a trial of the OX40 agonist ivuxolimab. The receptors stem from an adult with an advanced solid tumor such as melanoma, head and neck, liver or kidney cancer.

The CDR3 bases are TGCGCCAGCAGCTTGGGACTCAGGGGCCCCAATGAGCAGTTCTTC. Translation: CASSLGLRGPNEQFF. This rearrangement joins TRBV5-1 to TRBJ2-1, with D perhaps matching TRBD1 (6 bases). There are 15 residues in the CDR3. V was trimmed by 0 bases and J by 6 bases, leaving 13 bases between them. Germline V CDR1 and CDR2: SGHRS, YFSETQ.

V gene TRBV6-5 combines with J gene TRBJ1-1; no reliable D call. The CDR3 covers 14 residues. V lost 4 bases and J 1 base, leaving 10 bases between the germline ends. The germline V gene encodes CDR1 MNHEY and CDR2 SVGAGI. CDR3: CASSLQPSNTEAFF. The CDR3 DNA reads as TGTGCCAGCAGTTTACAGCCGTCGAACACTGAAGCTTTCTTT.

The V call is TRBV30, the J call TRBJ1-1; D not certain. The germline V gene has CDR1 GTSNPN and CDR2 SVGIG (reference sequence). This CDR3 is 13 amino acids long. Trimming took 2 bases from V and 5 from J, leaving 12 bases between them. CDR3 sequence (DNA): TGTGCCTGGAGTCGGCGGCAGGATACTGAAGCTTTCTTT. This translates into CAWSRRQDTEAFF.

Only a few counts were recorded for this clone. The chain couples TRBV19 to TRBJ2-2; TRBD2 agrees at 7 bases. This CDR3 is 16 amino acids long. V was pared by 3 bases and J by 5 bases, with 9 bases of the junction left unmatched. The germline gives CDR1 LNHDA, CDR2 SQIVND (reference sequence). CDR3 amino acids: CASSIWEGRATGELFF. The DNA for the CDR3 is TGTGCCAGTAGTATTTGGGAGGGAAGGGCGACCGGGGAGCTGTTTTTT.

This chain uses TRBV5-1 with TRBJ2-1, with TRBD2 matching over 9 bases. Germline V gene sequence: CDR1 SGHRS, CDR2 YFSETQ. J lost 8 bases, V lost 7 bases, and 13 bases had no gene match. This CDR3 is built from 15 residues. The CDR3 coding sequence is TGCGCCAGCGGGGGATTTAGCGGGAGTGTCGATGAGCAGTTCTTC. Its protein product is CASGGFSGSVDEQFF.

The CDR3 is CASSKQGLGISNQPQHF. The CDR3 nucleotides are TGTGCCAGCAGCAAACAGGGGTTAGGTATTAGCAATCAGCCCCAGCATTTT. This chain joins TRBV27 and TRBJ1-5; 7 nucleotides agree with TRBD1. Trimming took 6 bases from V and 0 from J; bases not matched to a gene: 11. Germline-derived CDR1 and CDR2 are MNHEY and SMNVEV (reference sequence). CDR3 size: 17 residues.

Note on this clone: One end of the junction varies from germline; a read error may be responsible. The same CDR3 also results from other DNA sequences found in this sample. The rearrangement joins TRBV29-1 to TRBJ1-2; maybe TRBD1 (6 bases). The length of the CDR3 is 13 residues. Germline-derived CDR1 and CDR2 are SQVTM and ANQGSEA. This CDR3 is CSVDNREGSGYTF. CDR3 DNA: TGCAGCGTTGACAACAGGGAGGGCAGTGGCTACACCTTT.

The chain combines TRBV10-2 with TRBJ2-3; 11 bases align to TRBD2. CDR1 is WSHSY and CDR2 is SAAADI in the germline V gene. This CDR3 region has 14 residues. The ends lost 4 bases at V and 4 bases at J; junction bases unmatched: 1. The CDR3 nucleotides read TGCGCCAGCAGTGGTAGCGGGAGGGCAGATACGCAGTATTTT. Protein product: CASSGSGRADTQYF.

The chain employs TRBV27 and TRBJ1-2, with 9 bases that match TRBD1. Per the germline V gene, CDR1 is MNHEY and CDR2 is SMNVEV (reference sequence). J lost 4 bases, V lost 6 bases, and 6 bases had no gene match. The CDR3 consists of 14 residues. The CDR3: CASRQQGATYGYTF. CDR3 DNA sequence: TGTGCCAGCAGACAACAGGGGGCGACCTATGGCTACACCTTC.

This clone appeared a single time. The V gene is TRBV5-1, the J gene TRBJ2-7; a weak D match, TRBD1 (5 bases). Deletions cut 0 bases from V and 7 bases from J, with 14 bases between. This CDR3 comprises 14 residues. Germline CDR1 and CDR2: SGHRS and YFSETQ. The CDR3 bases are TGCGCCAGCAGCTTGGTGTGGGGCCGATGGGAGCAGTACTTC. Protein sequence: CASSLVWGRWEQYF.

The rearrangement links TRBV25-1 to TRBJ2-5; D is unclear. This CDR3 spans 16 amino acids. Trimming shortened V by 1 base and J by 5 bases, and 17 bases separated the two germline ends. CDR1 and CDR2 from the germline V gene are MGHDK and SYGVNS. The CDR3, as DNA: TGTGCCAGCAGTGAATCTGATGGGGTCCCGCCGGAGACCCAGTACTTC. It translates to CASSESDGVPPETQYF. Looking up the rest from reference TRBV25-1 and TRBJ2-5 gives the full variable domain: EADIYQTPRYLVIGTGKKITLECSQTMGHDKMYWYQQDPGMELHLIHYSYGVNSTEKGDLSSESTVSRIRTEHFPLTLESARPSHTSQYLCASSESDGVPPETQYFGPGTRLLVL.

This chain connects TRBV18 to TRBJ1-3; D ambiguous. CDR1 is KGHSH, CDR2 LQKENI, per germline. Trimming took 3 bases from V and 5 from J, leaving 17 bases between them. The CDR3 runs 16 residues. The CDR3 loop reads CASSPLAAGGRNTIYF. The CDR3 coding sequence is TGTGCCAGCTCACCTCTGGCAGCGGGAGGTAGAAACACCATATATTTT.

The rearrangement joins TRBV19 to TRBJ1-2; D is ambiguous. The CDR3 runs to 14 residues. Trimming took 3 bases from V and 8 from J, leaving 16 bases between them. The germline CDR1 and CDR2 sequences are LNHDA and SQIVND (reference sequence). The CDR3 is CASSMEQFTVGYTF. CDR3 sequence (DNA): TGTGCCAGTAGTATGGAACAGTTCACCGTGGGCTACACCTTC. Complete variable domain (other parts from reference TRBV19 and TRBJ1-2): DGGITQSPKYLFRKEGQNVTLSCEQNLNHDAMYWYRQDPGQGLRLIYYSQIVNDFQKGDIAEGYSVSREKKESFPLTVTSAQKNPTAFYLCASSMEQFTVGYTFGSGTRLTVV.

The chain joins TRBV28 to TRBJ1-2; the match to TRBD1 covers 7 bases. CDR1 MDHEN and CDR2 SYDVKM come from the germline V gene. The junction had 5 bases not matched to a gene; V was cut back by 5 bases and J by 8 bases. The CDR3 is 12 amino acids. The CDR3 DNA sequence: TGTGCCAGCAGTGGGGACAGTGGAGGCTACACCTTC. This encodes CASSGDSGGYTF.

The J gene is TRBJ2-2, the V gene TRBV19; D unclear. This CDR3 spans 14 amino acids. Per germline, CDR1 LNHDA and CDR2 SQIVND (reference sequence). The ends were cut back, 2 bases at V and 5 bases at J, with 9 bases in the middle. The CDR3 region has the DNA TGTGCCAGTAGTATACCCCCTGGGACCGGGGAGCTGTTTTTT. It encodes CASSIPPGTGELFF.

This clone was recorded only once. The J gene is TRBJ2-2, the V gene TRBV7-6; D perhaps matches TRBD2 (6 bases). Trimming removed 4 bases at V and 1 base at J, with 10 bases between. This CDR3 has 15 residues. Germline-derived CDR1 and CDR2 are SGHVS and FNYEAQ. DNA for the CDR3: TGTGCCAGCAGCTCTCCGGGGGTGAACACCGGGGAGCTGTTTTTT. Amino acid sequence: CASSSPGVNTGELFF.

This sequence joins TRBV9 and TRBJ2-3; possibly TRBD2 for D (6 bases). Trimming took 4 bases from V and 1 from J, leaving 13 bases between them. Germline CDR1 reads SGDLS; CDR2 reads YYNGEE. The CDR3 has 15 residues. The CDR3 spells CASSPLGGGTDTQYF. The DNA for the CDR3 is TGTGCCAGCAGCCCTTTGGGGGGAGGCACAGATACGCAGTATTTT.

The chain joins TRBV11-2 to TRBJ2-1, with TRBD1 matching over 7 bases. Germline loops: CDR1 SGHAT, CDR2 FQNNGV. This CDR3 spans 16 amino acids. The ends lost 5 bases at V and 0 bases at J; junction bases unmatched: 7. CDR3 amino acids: CASSVRDRSSYNEQFF. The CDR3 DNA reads TGTGCCAGCAGCGTCCGGGACAGAAGCTCCTACAATGAGCAGTTCTTC.

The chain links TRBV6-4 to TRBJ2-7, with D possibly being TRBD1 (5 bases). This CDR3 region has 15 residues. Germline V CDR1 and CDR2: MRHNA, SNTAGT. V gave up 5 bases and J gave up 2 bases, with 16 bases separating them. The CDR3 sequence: CASSPQYAGPYEQYF. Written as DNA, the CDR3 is TGTGCCAGCAGTCCCCAGTATGCAGGGCCCTACGAGCAGTACTTC.

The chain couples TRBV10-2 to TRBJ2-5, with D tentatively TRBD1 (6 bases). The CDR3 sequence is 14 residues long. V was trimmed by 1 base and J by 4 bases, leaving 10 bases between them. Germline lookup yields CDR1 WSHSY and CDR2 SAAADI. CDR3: CASSEWDMSETQYF. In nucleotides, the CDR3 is TGCGCCAGCAGTGAGTGGGACATGTCAGAGACCCAGTACTTC.

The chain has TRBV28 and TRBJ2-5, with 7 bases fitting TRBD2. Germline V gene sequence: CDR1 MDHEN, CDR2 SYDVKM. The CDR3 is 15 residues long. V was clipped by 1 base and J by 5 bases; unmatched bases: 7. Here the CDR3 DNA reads TGTGCCAGCAGTTTATTCGCTAGCGGCGGGGAGACCCAGTACTTC. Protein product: CASSLFASGGETQYF.

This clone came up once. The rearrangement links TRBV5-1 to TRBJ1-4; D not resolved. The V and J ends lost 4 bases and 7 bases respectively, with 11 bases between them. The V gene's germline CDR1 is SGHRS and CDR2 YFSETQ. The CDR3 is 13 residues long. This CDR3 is CASSGNVGEKLFF. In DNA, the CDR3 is TGCGCCAGCAGCGGAAATGTGGGTGAAAAACTGTTTTTT. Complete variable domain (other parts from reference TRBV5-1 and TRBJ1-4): KAGVTQTPRYLIKTRGQQVTLSCSPISGHRSVSWYQQTPGQGLQFLFEYFSETQRNKGNFPGRFSGRQFSNSRSEMNVSTLELGDSALYLCASSGNVGEKLFFGSGTQLSVL.

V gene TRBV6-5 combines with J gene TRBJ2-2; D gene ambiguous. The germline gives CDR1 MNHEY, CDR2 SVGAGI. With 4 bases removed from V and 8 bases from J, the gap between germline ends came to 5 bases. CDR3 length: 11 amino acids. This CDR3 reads CASSSRGELFF. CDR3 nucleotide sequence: TGTGCCAGCAGTTCCCGTGGGGAGCTGTTTTTT.

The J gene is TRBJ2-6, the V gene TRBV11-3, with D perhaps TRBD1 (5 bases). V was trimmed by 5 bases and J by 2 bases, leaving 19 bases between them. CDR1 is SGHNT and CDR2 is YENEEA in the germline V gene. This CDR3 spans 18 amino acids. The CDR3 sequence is CASSQDAGIPAGANVLTF. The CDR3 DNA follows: TGTGCCAGCAGCCAAGATGCAGGGATCCCCGCTGGGGCCAACGTCCTGACTTTC.

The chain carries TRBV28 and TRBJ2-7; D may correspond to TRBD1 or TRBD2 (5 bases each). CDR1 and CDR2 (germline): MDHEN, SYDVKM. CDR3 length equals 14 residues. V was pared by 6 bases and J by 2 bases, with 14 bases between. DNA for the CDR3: TGTGCCAGCAGCTTTTTGGGACCAACCTACGAGCAGTACTTC. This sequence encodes CASSFLGPTYEQYF.

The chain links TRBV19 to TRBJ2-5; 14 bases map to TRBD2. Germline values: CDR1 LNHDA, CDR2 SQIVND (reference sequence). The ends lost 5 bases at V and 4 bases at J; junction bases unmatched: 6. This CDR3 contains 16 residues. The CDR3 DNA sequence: TGTGCCAGTAGTCCGGGACTAGCGGGAGTATCAGAGACCCAGTACTTC. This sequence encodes CASSPGLAGVSETQYF.

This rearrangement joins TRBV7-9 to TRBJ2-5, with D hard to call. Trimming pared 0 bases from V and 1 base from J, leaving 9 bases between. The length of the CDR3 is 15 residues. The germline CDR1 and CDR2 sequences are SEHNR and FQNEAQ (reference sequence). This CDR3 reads CASSLAGKTQETQYF. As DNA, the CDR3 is TGTGCCAGCAGCTTAGCTGGGAAAACCCAAGAGACCCAGTACTTC.

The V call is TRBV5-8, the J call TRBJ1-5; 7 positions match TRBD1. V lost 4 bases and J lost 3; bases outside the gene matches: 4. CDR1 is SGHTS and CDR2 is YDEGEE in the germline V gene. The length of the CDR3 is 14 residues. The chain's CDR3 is CASSQTGNNQPQHF. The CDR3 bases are TGTGCCAGCAGCCAGACAGGGAACAATCAGCCCCAGCATTTT. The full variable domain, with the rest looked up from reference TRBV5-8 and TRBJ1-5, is EAGVTQSPTHLIKTRGQQATLRCSPISGHTSVYWYQQALGLGLQFLLWYDEGEERNRGNFPPRFSGRQFPNYSSELNVNALELEDSALYLCASSQTGNNQPQHFGDGTRLSIL.

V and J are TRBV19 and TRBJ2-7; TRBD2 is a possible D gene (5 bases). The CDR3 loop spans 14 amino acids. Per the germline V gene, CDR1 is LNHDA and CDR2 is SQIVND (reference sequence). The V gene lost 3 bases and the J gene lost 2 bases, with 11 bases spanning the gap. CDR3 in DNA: TGTGCCAGTAGTATTGCACCAGCGGCCTACGAGCAGTACTTC. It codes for CASSIAPAAYEQYF.

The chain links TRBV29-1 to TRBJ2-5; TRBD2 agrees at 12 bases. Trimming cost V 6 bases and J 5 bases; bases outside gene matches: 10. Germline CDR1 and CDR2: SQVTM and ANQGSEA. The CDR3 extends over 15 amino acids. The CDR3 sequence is CSVKTSGSRGETQYF. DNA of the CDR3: TGCAGCGTAAAGACTAGCGGGAGTCGAGGGGAGACCCAGTACTTC.